Below are 18 T cell receptor beta chains sequenced from a single sample in a study of shared clonotypes between healthy human individuals. Assay: immunoSEQ multiplex PCR; the TCRdb copy retains only in-frame clones and omits some. The sample shows 650,000 to 700,000 clones, roughly 91% of them seen only once. Sequenced sample: memory CD8+ T cells from PBMCs. Subset reported: CD45RO+ cells pooled with CCR7-negative TemRA cells. These receptors were obtained from a man younger than 30 in good health. Some clones in this sample may be carry-over from other donors' samples.

This sequence joins TRBV12-5 and TRBJ2-1; maybe TRBD2 (5 bases). Germline CDR1 is LGHNT and CDR2 is FRNRAP. The CDR3 length is 18 residues. V was cut by 3 bases and J by 5 bases, with 23 bases left in between. The CDR3 region has the DNA TGTGCTAGTGGTTTATGGCGGGTCCAGAGTGGGGTGCACAATGAGCAGTTCTTC. Translation gives CASGLWRVQSGVHNEQFF.

Of note for this clone: Other DNA sequences in this sample translate to the same CDR3. The gene calls are TRBV6-1 and TRBJ1-1; unclear D gene. The CDR3 runs to 13 residues. Trimming cost V 4 bases and J 1 base, with 7 bases left between them. CDR1 is MNHNS, CDR2 SASEGT, per germline. The CDR3: CASSGAENTEAFF. The DNA for the CDR3 is TGTGCCAGCAGTGGAGCGGAGAACACTGAAGCTTTCTTT.

This chain uses TRBV10-3 with TRBJ2-7; 10 positions agree with TRBD2. The CDR3 length is 15 residues. Germline V gene lookup returns CDR1 ENHRY and CDR2 SYGVKD. The ends lost 6 bases at V and 5 bases at J; junction bases unmatched: 10. In DNA form, the CDR3 reads TGTGCCATCAGCACCTCTTCTAGCGGGAGAGACGAGCAGTACTTC. Its translation: CAISTSSSGRDEQYF.

This clone showed up just a few times. The chain couples TRBV9 to TRBJ1-1; D remains ambiguous. Germline V CDR1 and CDR2: SGDLS, YYNGEE. V lost 1 base and J 7 bases, leaving 8 bases between the germline ends. This CDR3 contains 12 residues. CDR3 sequence (DNA): TGTGCCAGCAGCGTATCGGGCAATGAAGCTTTCTTT. Protein: CASSVSGNEAFF. Filled out from reference TRBV9 and TRBJ1-1, the complete variable domain reads DSGVTQTPKHLITATGQRVTLRCSPRSGDLSVYWYQQSLDQGLQFLIQYYNGEERAKGNILERFSAQQFPDLHSELNLSSLELGDSALYFCASSVSGNEAFFGQGTRLTVV.

This clone came up once. The chain employs TRBV6-6 and TRBJ2-3; 9 bases match TRBD1. Germline V gene sequence: CDR1 MNHNY, CDR2 SVGAGI (reference sequence). CDR3 size: 16 residues. V lost 4 bases, J lost 0 bases, and 5 bases stayed unmatched. The CDR3 region has the DNA TGTGCCAGCAGTTCCCGGACAGGGGCTAGCACAGATACGCAGTATTTT. It is translated as CASSSRTGASTDTQYF.

This clone was observed a single time. The chain employs TRBV13 and TRBJ2-7; TRBD1 is a possible D gene (6 bases). Trimming shortened V by 4 bases and J by 1 base, and 14 bases separated the two germline ends. CDR1 and CDR2 (germline): PRHDT, FYEKMQ (reference sequence). This CDR3 region has 15 residues. The CDR3 nucleotides are TGTGCCAGCAGCTCGACAGGTGGGGGTTCCTACGAGCAGTACTTC. It yields the protein CASSSTGGGSYEQYF.

The chain employs TRBV9 and TRBJ1-5, with D perhaps TRBD1 (6 bases). The CDR3 is 15 amino acids. The V end was cut by 2 bases, the J end by 0 bases, with 9 bases between. Germline CDR1 SGDLS, CDR2 YYNGEE. CDR3 region: CASSVGTRSNQPQHF. The CDR3 nucleotides read TGTGCCAGCAGCGTTGGGACACGTAGCAATCAGCCCCAGCATTTT.

The V gene is TRBV5-1, the J gene TRBJ2-1; possibly TRBD2 for D (6 bases). CDR3 length: 16 amino acids. Germline assignment: CDR1 SGHRS and CDR2 YFSETQ. Trimming took off 0 bases at V and 8 bases at J, with 18 bases between the two ends. The CDR3 DNA is TGCGCCAGCAGCTTGGTCCGGGGGTACGAGACGGATGAGCAGTTCTTC. Protein product: CASSLVRGYETDEQFF. Filled out from reference TRBV5-1 and TRBJ2-1, the complete variable domain reads KAGVTQTPRYLIKTRGQQVTLSCSPISGHRSVSWYQQTPGQGLQFLFEYFSETQRNKGNFPGRFSGRQFSNSRSEMNVSTLELGDSALYLCASSLVRGYETDEQFFGPGTRLTVL.

This chain connects TRBV5-6 to TRBJ2-5, with 8 bases identical to TRBD1. With V trimmed by 0 bases and J by 5 bases, 6 bases remained unmatched. The CDR3 sequence is 15 residues long. CDR1 SGHDT and CDR2 YYEEEE come from the germline V gene. The CDR3 DNA sequence: TGTGCCAGCAGCTTGGGGACAGGGAGAGGCGAGACCCAGTACTTC. It specifies CASSLGTGRGETQYF.

The sample holds one count of this clone. This sequence joins TRBV2 and TRBJ2-5; D tentatively fits TRBD1 or TRBD2 (5 bases each). V dropped 4 bases and J dropped 9 bases, with 21 bases sitting between them. The CDR3 spans 15 residues. Germline CDR1 SNHLY, CDR2 FYNNEI. DNA of the CDR3: TGTGCCAGCAGTGGGACACCCTTAATGATGGAGGCCCAGTACTTC. This codes for CASSGTPLMMEAQYF.

Turning to this clone: One junction end does not reproduce the germline sequence, and a read error may be involved. This sequence joins TRBV4-2 and TRBJ2-7; TRBD2 matches at 8 bases. CDR1 is LGHNA and CDR2 is YNFKEQ in the germline V gene. The CDR3 is 15 amino acids. CDR3 DNA sequence: TGTGCCAGCAGCCCTACGGGACTAGGGTCCTCCGAGCAGTACTTC. This codes for CASSPTGLGSSEQYF.

The gene calls are TRBV4-1 and TRBJ2-2; maybe TRBD2 (6 bases). Trimming cost V 2 bases and J 6 bases, with 10 bases left between them. CDR1 and CDR2 (germline): MGHRA, YSYEKL. The CDR3 spans 14 residues. CDR3 sequence reads: CASSQLGGAGELFF. Written as DNA, the CDR3 is TGCGCCAGCAGCCAACTAGGCGGGGCCGGGGAGCTGTTTTTT.

CDR3 sequence reads: CASSLRDLRGNQPQHF. The CDR3, as DNA: TGTGCCAGCAGTCTTCGGGACTTAAGGGGCAATCAGCCCCAGCATTTT. J is TRBJ1-5 and V is TRBV27; D may be TRBD1 (5 bases). Germline CDR1 reads MNHEY; CDR2 reads SMNVEV (reference sequence). This CDR3 comprises 16 residues. V dropped 5 bases and J dropped 2 bases, with 16 bases sitting between them.

The chain employs TRBV7-8 and TRBJ2-1; 8 positions match TRBD2. Germline loops: CDR1 SGHVS, CDR2 FQNEAQ. With V trimmed by 5 bases and J by 7 bases, 10 bases remained unmatched. This CDR3 has 15 residues. In DNA form, the CDR3 reads TGTGCCAGCAGCCCCGGGGGGGGGCGAAGAAATGAGCAGTTCTTC. Its protein is CASSPGGGRRNEQFF.

CDR3 nucleotides: TGCGCCAGCAAAGGTTCCGGGGAGCTGTTTTTT. Translating gives CASKGSGELFF. This chain connects TRBV10-2 to TRBJ2-2; D is unclear. V was trimmed by 7 bases and J by 6 bases, leaving 6 bases between them. Germline V CDR1 and CDR2: WSHSY, SAAADI. This CDR3 contains 11 residues.

This clone occurred once. The rearrangement uses TRBV10-3 and TRBJ2-7, with TRBD2 identical over 12 bases. The V gene end was trimmed by 6 bases and the J gene end by 5 bases; junction bases not matched to a gene: 8. This CDR3 has 15 residues. In germline, CDR1 is ENHRY, CDR2 SYGVKD. The CDR3 reads CAIRWTSGVLDEQYF. In DNA, the CDR3 is TGTGCCATCAGATGGACTAGCGGGGTACTGGACGAGCAGTACTTC.

This rearrangement joins TRBV19 to TRBJ2-7, with D uncertain. The CDR3 loop spans 14 amino acids. The germline V and J ends were trimmed by 3 bases and 0 bases, with 9 bases remaining between them. CDR1 and CDR2 from the germline V gene are LNHDA and SQIVND (reference sequence). CDR3 nucleotides: TGTGCCAGTAGTATCACAGACACCTCCTACGAGCAGTACTTC. Residues: CASSITDTSYEQYF.

The J gene is TRBJ2-3, the V gene TRBV6-4; 14 bases align to TRBD2. The CDR3 loop spans 15 amino acids. From germline, CDR1 is MRHNA and CDR2 SNTAGT. The V and J ends lost 5 bases and 6 bases, in that order; junction bases with no gene match: 4. The CDR3: CASSRLAGGLDTQYF. CDR3 bases: TGTGCCAGCAGTCGACTAGCGGGAGGGCTTGATACGCAGTATTTT.